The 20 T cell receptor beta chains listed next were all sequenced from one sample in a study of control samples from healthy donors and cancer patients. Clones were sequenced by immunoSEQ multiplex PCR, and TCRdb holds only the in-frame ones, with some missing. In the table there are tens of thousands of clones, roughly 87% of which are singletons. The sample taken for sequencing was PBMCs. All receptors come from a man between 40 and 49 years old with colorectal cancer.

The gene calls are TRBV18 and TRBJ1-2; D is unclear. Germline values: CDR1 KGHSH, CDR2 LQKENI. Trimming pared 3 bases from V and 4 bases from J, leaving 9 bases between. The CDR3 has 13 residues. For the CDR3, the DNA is TGTGCCAGCTCACCGCAGGAGGGCTATGGCTACACCTTC. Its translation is CASSPQEGYGYTF. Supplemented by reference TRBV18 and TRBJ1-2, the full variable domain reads NAGVMQNPRHLVRRRGQEARLRCSPMKGHSHVYWYRQLPEEGLKFMVYLQKENIIDESGMPKERFSAEFPKEGPSILRIQQVVRGDSAAYFCASSPQEGYGYTFGSGTRLTVV.

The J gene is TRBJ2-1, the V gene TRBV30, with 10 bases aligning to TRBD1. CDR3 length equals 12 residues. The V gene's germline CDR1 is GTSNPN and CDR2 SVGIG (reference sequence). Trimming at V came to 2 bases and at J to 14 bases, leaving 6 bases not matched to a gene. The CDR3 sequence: CAWSSTTGGKFF. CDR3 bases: TGTGCCTGGAGTTCCACGACAGGGGGCAAGTTCTTC. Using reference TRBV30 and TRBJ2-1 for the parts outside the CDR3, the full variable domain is SQTIHQWPATLVQPVGSPLSLECTVEGTSNPNLYWYRQAAGRGLQLLFYSVGIGQISSEVPQNLSASRPQDRQFILSSKKLLLSDSGFYLCAWSSTTGGKFFGPGTRLTVL.

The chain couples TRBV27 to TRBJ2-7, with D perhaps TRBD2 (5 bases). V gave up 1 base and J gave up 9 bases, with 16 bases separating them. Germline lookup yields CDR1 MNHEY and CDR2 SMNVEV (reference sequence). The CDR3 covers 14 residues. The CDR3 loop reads CASSLLGSEWGQYF. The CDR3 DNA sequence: TGTGCCAGCAGTTTATTGGGTAGCGAGTGGGGGCAGTACTTC.

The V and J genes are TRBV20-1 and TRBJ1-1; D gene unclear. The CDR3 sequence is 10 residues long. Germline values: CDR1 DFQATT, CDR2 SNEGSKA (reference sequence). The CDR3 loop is CSPLGTEAFF. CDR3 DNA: TGCAGCCCACTAGGGACTGAAGCTTTCTTT.

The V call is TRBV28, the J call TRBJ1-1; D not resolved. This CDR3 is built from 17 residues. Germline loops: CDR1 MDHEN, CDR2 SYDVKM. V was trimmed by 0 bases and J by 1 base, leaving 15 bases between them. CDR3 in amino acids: CASSLWGGGVKNTEAFF. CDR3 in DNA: TGTGCCAGCAGTTTATGGGGTGGTGGCGTAAAGAACACTGAAGCTTTCTTT.

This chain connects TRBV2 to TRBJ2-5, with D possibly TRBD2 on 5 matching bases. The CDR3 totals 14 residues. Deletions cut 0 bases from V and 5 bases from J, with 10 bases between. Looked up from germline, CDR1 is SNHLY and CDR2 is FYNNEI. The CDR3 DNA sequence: TGTGCCAGCAGTGAAGCGGGAGTAGGGGAGACCCAGTACTTC. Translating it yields CASSEAGVGETQYF.

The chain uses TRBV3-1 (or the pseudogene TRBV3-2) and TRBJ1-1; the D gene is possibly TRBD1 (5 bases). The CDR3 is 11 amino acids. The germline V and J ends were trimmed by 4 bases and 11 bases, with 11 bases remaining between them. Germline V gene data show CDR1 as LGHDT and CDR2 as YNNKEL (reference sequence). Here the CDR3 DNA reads TGTGCCAGCAGCCGGGGCGCCTTGGCTTTCTTT. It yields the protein CASSRGALAFF.

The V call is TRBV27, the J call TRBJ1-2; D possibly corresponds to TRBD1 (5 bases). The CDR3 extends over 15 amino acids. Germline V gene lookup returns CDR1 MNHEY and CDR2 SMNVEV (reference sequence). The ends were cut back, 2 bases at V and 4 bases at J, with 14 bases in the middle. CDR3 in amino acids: CASSLRAQGLYGYTF. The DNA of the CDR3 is TGTGCCAGCAGTTTAAGGGCCCAGGGCCTCTATGGCTACACCTTC.

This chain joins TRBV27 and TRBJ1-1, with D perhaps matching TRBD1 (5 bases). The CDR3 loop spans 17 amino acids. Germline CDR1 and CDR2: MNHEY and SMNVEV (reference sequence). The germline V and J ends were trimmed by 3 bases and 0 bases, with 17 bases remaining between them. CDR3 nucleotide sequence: TGTGCCAGCAGTTTCAAAGGGTGGGGCACTTTGAACACTGAAGCTTTCTTT. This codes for CASSFKGWGTLNTEAFF.

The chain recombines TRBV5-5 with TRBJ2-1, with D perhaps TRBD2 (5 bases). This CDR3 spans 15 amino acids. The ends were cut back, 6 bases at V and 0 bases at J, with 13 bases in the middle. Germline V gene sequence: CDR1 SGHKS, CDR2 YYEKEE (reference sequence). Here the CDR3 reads CASIRTGNSYNEQFF. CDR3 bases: TGTGCCAGCATCAGGACTGGGAACTCCTACAATGAGCAGTTCTTC.

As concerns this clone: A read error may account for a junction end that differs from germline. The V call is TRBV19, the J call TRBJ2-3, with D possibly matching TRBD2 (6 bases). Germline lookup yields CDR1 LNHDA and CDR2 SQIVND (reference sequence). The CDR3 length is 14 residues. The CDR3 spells CATSQAGPTDTQYF. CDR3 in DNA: TGTGCCACTAGTCAGGCGGGACCCACAGATACGCAGTATTTT.

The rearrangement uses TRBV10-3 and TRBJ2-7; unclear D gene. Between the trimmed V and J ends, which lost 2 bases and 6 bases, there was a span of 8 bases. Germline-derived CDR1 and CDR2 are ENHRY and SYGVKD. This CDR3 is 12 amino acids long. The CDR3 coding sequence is TGTGCCATCAGTGAGAATTCTGGCGAGCAGTACTTC. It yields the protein CAISENSGEQYF.

The DNA of the CDR3 is TGTGCCAGTACCATGGGGAGGGCGGCTGAAGCTTTCTTT. Translated: CASTMGRAAEAFF. This chain connects TRBV19 to TRBJ1-1; D not resolved. The CDR3 extends over 13 amino acids. Per germline, CDR1 LNHDA and CDR2 SQIVND (reference sequence). V was shortened by 7 bases and J by 6 bases, with 15 bases between the two germline ends.

The CDR3 DNA is TGCGCCAGCAGCTGGACACGAATGAACACTGAAGCTTTCTTT. This sequence encodes CASSWTRMNTEAFF. This chain connects TRBV5-1 to TRBJ1-1; the D gene is possibly TRBD1 (5 bases). Trimming removed 3 bases from V and 0 bases from J, with 9 bases in between. Germline CDR1 and CDR2: SGHRS and YFSETQ. The CDR3 covers 14 residues.

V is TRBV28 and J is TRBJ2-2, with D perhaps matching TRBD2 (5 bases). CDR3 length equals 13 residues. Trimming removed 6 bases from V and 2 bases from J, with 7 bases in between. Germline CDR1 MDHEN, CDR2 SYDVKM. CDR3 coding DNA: TGTGCCAGCAGGGAGGTTAACACCGGGGAGCTGTTTTTT. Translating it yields CASREVNTGELFF.

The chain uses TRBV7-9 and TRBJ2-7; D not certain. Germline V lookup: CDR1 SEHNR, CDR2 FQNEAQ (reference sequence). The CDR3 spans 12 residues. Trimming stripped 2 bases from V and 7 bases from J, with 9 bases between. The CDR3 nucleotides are TGTGCCAGCAGCTTAAACGTGGGAGAGCAGTACTTC. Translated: CASSLNVGEQYF.

The CDR3 DNA reads TGTGCCACCAGTGATTCGGGACGTCTCTCTGGGGCCAACGTCCTGACTTTC. Amino acids: CATSDSGRLSGANVLTF. The gene calls are TRBV24-1 and TRBJ2-6; D may correspond to TRBD1 or TRBD2 (5 bases each). CDR3 size: 17 residues. CDR1 and CDR2 from the germline V gene are KGHDR and SFDVKD. Trimming left V 2 bases short and J 0 bases short, with 10 bases between.

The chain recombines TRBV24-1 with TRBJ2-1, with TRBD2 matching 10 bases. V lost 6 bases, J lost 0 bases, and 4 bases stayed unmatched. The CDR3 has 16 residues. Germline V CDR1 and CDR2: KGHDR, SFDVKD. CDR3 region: CATSTTSGASYNEQFF. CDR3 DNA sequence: TGTGCCACCAGTACCACTAGCGGGGCCTCCTACAATGAGCAGTTCTTC.

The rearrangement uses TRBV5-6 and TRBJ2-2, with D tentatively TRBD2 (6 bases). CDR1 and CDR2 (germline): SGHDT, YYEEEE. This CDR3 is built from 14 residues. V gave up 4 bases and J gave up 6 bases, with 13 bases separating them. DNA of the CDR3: TGTGCCAGCAGCGCGGGACCCGGCCCCGGGGAGCTGTTTTTT. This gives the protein CASSAGPGPGELFF. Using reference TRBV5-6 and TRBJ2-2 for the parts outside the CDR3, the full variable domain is DAGVTQSPTHLIKTRGQQVTLRCSPKSGHDTVSWYQQALGQGPQFIFQYYEEEERQRGNFPDRFSGHQFPNYSSELNVNALLLGDSALYLCASSAGPGPGELFFGEGSRLTVL.

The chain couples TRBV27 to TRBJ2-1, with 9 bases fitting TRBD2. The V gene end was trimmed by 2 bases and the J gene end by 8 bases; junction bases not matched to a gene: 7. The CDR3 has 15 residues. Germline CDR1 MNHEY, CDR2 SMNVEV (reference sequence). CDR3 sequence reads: CASSLRGGTSHEQFF. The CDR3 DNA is TGTGCCAGCAGTTTAAGGGGAGGGACTAGCCATGAGCAGTTCTTC.